The next 9 T cell receptor beta chains were all read from a single sample in a study of identical twins' blood T cells. One entry per CDR3 protein, called by TCRdb with MiXCR from the 5' RACE reads. This sample has a few hundred thousand distinct CDR3 sequences; about 28% occur once, and the top ten carry 5.5% to 6.5%. The specimen sequenced was PBMCs. The receptor set was obtained from a woman between 18 and 55 years old in good health.

This clonotype turned up a few times. The rearrangement links TRBV27 to TRBJ1-2; unclear D gene. The CDR3 is made up of 15 amino acids. Germline V CDR1 and CDR2: MNHEY, SMNVEV (reference sequence). Trimming removed 6 bases at V and 0 bases at J, with 14 bases between. In nucleotides, the CDR3 is TGTGCCAGCAGCTCCATGGGTCTTGCTAACTATGGCTACACCTTC. This sequence encodes CASSSMGLANYGYTF.

This clonotype came up a few times. J is TRBJ1-2 and V is TRBV18; D is ambiguous. The V and J ends lost 0 bases and 4 bases respectively, with 9 bases between them. CDR3 size: 14 residues. Germline V gene sequence: CDR1 KGHSH, CDR2 LQKENI. The CDR3 loop is CASSPPASTYGYTF. The CDR3 DNA reads TGTGCCAGCTCACCACCCGCTTCAACCTATGGCTACACCTTC.

This clonotype was seen only a few times. The V call is TRBV18, the J call TRBJ1-1; 9 bases are shared with TRBD1. Germline CDR1 KGHSH, CDR2 LQKENI. The junction had 7 bases not matched to a gene; V was cut back by 5 bases and J by 0 bases. The CDR3 runs 16 residues. The CDR3 DNA reads as TGTGCCAGCTCATCGCGGACAGGGGCCTTGAACACTGAAGCTTTCTTT. This gives the protein CASSSRTGALNTEAFF.

The chain joins TRBV2 to TRBJ1-4, with 9 positions matching TRBD1. Trimming removed 9 bases from V and 6 bases from J; junction bases left unmatched: 8. CDR3 length: 14 amino acids. From germline, CDR1 is SNHLY and CDR2 FYNNEI. CDR3 DNA sequence: TGTGCCAGTCTGAAACAGGGGGCATATGAAAAACTGTTTTTT. Amino acids: CASLKQGAYEKLFF.

This clonotype was counted between two and nine times. The chain combines TRBV27 with TRBJ1-5; 8 bases match TRBD1. This CDR3 is 16 amino acids long. The germline V gene encodes CDR1 MNHEY and CDR2 SMNVEV (reference sequence). Trimming took 4 bases from V and 2 from J; bases not matched to a gene: 7. The CDR3 reads CASSSRGTGGNQPQHF. In nucleotides, the CDR3 is TGTGCCAGCAGTTCCCGCGGGACAGGTGGCAATCAGCCCCAGCATTTT.

Remarks on this clonotype: This may be a read error, as it is one base from a much larger clone. The V call is TRBV7-2, the J call TRBJ1-1; D is unresolved. CDR1 SGHTA and CDR2 FQGNSA come from the germline V gene. Trimming pared 2 bases from V and 3 bases from J, leaving 16 bases between. This CDR3 contains 16 residues. The CDR3 here is CASSLLSMGADTEAFF. The CDR3 DNA reads TGTGCCAGCAGCTTACTTTCTATGGGCGCGGACACTGAAGCTTTCTTT.

Concerning this clonotype itself: A read error is likely, as this CDR3 ends without the conserved phenylalanine or tryptophan. This chain links TRBV20-1 with TRBJ1-1, with a weak D call TRBD1 (5 bases). There are 13 residues in the CDR3. The V end lost 5 bases, the J end lost 3 bases, and 13 bases lay between the germline ends. Germline V gene data show CDR1 as DFQATT and CDR2 as SNEGSKA (reference sequence). CDR3 sequence reads: CSAWDWADTEAFL. CDR3 in DNA: TGCAGTGCTTGGGACTGGGCCGACACTGAAGCTTTCCTT.

V and J are TRBV12-3 or TRBV12-4 and TRBJ2-2; 16 nucleotides line up with TRBD2. The CDR3 is 16 amino acids. Trimming at V came to 10 bases and at J to 3 bases, leaving 5 bases not matched to a gene. The CDR3 DNA reads as TGTGCCACCGAGGGACTAGCGGGGGGGTACACCGGGGAGCTGTTTTTT. It specifies CATEGLAGGYTGELFF.

The chain employs TRBV20-1 and TRBJ2-3; D is possibly TRBD1 or TRBD2 (5 bases each). The CDR3 is made up of 14 amino acids. Trimming cost V 6 bases and J 0 bases, with 13 bases left between them. Per the germline V gene, CDR1 is DFQATT and CDR2 is SNEGSKA (reference sequence). The CDR3 sequence: CSAPPGRSTDTQYF. The CDR3 nucleotides are TGCAGTGCCCCTCCGGGACGGAGCACAGATACGCAGTATTTT.